The clone carrying this T cell receptor beta chain was seen a handful of times. TCRdb analysed the RT-PCR reads with MiXCR anew, one entry per CDR3 protein. The data show around 580,000 distinct CDR3 sequences, over 9.5% seen once. The source of the sample is a study of response to subunit inactivated influenza vaccine. Germline lookup yields CDR1 MDHEN and CDR2 SYDVKM. The CDR3 runs 15 residues. The V gene lost 6 bases and the J gene lost 2 bases, with 13 bases spanning the gap. Sequences were derived from PBMCs from blood, sampled on the day of vaccination. This receptor was obtained from a man between 45 and 60 years old who received an inactivated influenza vaccine. The chain couples TRBV28 to TRBJ2-2; D perhaps matches TRBD2 (6 bases). The CDR3 region is CASRPGGYNTGELFF. In DNA, the CDR3 is TGTGCCAGCAGACCTGGAGGGTATAACACCGGGGAGCTGTTTTTT.